This T cell receptor (beta chain) was retrieved from a study of sequential checkpoint blockade in melanoma. Overall study: Each arm's sequence ended with maintenance nivolumab. Notes on the study in general: Clinical benefit was about 30 times likelier when tumor T-cell fraction and clonality increased. PD-L1 staining and CD8+ counts, not mutational load, tracked tumor T-cell clonality.

By sample share, this clone is medium-sized (0.01 to 0.1%). Its target is unknown. Treatment noted: randomized to nivolumab then ipilimumab (arm A) or the reverse (arm B). DNA-damaging chemotherapy had not been given to any patient beforehand. Assay used: immunoSEQ multiplex PCR; TCRdb lists only in-frame clones, some missing. The table lists 1,000 or so clones, 15% to 20% of them singletons. This TCR came from a human donor with melanoma. The sample here was tumor tissue (inferred from file names), taken from a patient given nivolumab and ipilimumab in sequence.

The CDR3 coding sequence is TGTGCCAGCAGCGCCGGCGGGGGTCCAGATACGCAGTATTTT. It codes for CASSAGGGPDTQYF. The rearrangement joins TRBV9 to TRBJ2-3; 7 positions agree with TRBD2. The CDR3 has 14 amino acids. The V segment lost 3 bases and the J segment 4 bases; nucleotides outside the gene matches: 5. Germline CDR1 is SGDLS and CDR2 is YYNGEE.